The 24 T cell receptor beta chains presented below share a single source sample, sequenced in a study of CD8+ T cells in alopecia areata. Treatment meaning: oral pan-JAK inhibitor, 5-10 mg twice daily. Isolated RNA was reverse transcribed into cDNA used as the sequencing template. Repertoires were generated with immunoSEQ multiplex PCR, while TCRdb's copy carries only in-frame clones and drops some. The sample includes under 150,000 clones, 82% of them seen just once. The sample here was CD8+ T cells sorted from blood, taken at week 4, from a patient treated with tofacitinib. The source is a human donor with alopecia areata.

This chain joins TRBV21-1 and TRBJ1-2. TRBV21-1 is given as a pseudogene. This CDR3 has 17 amino acids. The chain's CDR3 is CASSKYPLVGRVYGYTF. The DNA for the CDR3 is TGTGCCAGCAGCAAATATCCCCTAGTAGGCAGAGTCTATGGCTACACCTTC.

The chain couples TRBV4-1 to TRBJ2-1; D is possibly TRBD2 (5 bases). The CDR3 sequence is 14 residues long. Germline V gene lookup returns CDR1 MGHRA and CDR2 YSYEKL. V gave up 0 bases and J gave up 7 bases, with 10 bases separating them. CDR3 loop: CASSQEAVVNEQFF. CDR3 coding DNA: TGCGCCAGCAGCCAAGAAGCGGTGGTAAATGAGCAGTTCTTC.

The chain employs TRBV19 and TRBJ1-1; TRBD1 might be the D (5 bases). CDR1 and CDR2 from the germline V gene are LNHDA and SQIVND (reference sequence). Trimming removed 10 bases at V and 5 bases at J, with 17 bases between. The CDR3 covers 13 residues. CDR3 residues: CATYGAGVTEAFF. The CDR3 region has the DNA TGTGCCACCTACGGGGCAGGAGTAACTGAAGCTTTCTTT.

The chain combines TRBV5-4 with TRBJ2-3, with D hard to call. V dropped 0 bases and J dropped 1 base, with 12 bases sitting between them. Germline V gene lookup returns CDR1 SGHNT and CDR2 YYREEE (reference sequence). CDR3 length equals 16 residues. The CDR3 DNA is TGTGCCAGCAGCTTGGATTCACGTGGTGGCACAGATACGCAGTATTTT. As protein: CASSLDSRGGTDTQYF.

The table lists this clone with a count of one. One end of the junction does not line up with germline, which may come from a read error. The chain employs TRBV7-7 and TRBJ2-1; 8 nucleotides align to TRBD2. The CDR3 extends over 13 amino acids. Germline assignment: CDR1 SSHAT and CDR2 FNYEAQ (reference sequence). The CDR3 DNA follows: TGTGCTAGCAGCTTTAATAGCGGGGCGGAGCAGTTCTTC. Translated, it gives CASSFNSGAEQFF.

The chain employs TRBV6-5 and TRBJ2-7; a weak D match, TRBD1 (5 bases). Germline CDR1 and CDR2: MNHEY and SVGAGI. CDR3 length: 14 amino acids. V lost 0 bases, J lost 6 bases, and 12 bases lay in between. The DNA for the CDR3 is TGTGCCAGCAGTTACTCGTGGACATTGAGCGAGCAGTACTTC. Its translation: CASSYSWTLSEQYF.

V gene TRBV5-1 combines with J gene TRBJ1-6; D is uncertain. V lost 5 bases to trimming and J lost 0 bases, with 12 bases between them. CDR1 and CDR2 from the germline V gene are SGHRS and YFSETQ. This CDR3 comprises 16 residues. CDR3 residues: CASSPDVSSYNSPLHF. The CDR3 nucleotides read TGCGCCAGCAGTCCGGACGTGAGCTCCTATAATTCACCCCTCCACTTT. Variable domain in full (rest from reference TRBV5-1 and TRBJ1-6): KAGVTQTPRYLIKTRGQQVTLSCSPISGHRSVSWYQQTPGQGLQFLFEYFSETQRNKGNFPGRFSGRQFSNSRSEMNVSTLELGDSALYLCASSPDVSSYNSPLHFGNGTRLTVT.

This rearrangement joins TRBV27 to TRBJ2-7, with TRBD1 identical over 9 bases. The CDR3 runs to 15 residues. Trimming at V came to 4 bases and at J to 1 base, leaving 5 bases not matched to a gene. Germline V gives CDR1 MNHEY, CDR2 SMNVEV (reference sequence). The CDR3 is CASSSPGTGSYEQYF. For the CDR3, the DNA is TGTGCCAGCAGTTCCCCCGGGACAGGGTCCTACGAGCAGTACTTC.

V is TRBV6-5 and J is TRBJ2-1; TRBD1 agrees at 9 bases. The CDR3 is 15 residues long. Losses at the gene ends were 6 bases for V and 6 bases for J; bases not matched to a gene: 9. Germline CDR1 reads MNHEY; CDR2 reads SVGAGI. The CDR3, as DNA: TGTGCCAGCAGGGGTAACAGGGGGCGAGCCAATGAGCAGTTCTTC. The encoded protein is CASRGNRGRANEQFF.

This sequence joins TRBV7-2 and TRBJ2-7, with TRBD2 as a possible D gene (6 bases). V was shortened by 2 bases and J by 7 bases, with 18 bases between the two germline ends. The CDR3 consists of 15 residues. The germline V gene encodes CDR1 SGHTA and CDR2 FQGNSA. The CDR3 is CASSLIQAPRGEQYF. In nucleotides, the CDR3 is TGTGCCAGCAGCTTAATACAGGCTCCACGGGGGGAGCAGTACTTC.

This chain connects TRBV29-1 to TRBJ1-2; no reliable D call. There are 13 residues in the CDR3. Trimming removed 1 base at V and 4 bases at J, with 10 bases between. Germline CDR1 and CDR2: SQVTM and ANQGSEA. The CDR3 here is CSVEVEGPYGYTF. The CDR3 DNA follows: TGCAGCGTTGAAGTGGAGGGCCCCTATGGCTACACCTTC.

This chain links TRBV25-1 with TRBJ2-1; D ambiguous. Germline V gene sequence: CDR1 MGHDK, CDR2 SYGVNS. V lost 3 bases to trimming and J lost 0 bases, with 9 bases between them. The CDR3 consists of 15 residues. The CDR3 spells CASSDGGPSYNEQFF. CDR3 sequence (DNA): TGTGCCAGCAGTGACGGCGGACCCTCCTACAATGAGCAGTTCTTC.

The V call is TRBV9, the J call TRBJ2-1, with no clear D. V was clipped by 4 bases and J by 0 bases, with 5 bases between them. Germline V gene lookup returns CDR1 SGDLS and CDR2 YYNGEE. This CDR3 spans 13 amino acids. The CDR3 coding sequence is TGTGCCAGCAGCTCAGGCTCCTACAATGAGCAGTTCTTC. Its protein product is CASSSGSYNEQFF.

This rearrangement joins TRBV13 to TRBJ2-1; 13 bases match TRBD2. The CDR3 contains 19 residues. V shed 0 bases and J 3 bases; nucleotides not matched to a gene: 8. Germline CDR1 reads PRHDT; CDR2 reads FYEKMQ (reference sequence). Written as DNA, the CDR3 is TGTGCCAGCAGCTTAGGCCTCACTAGCGGGGGGGCCGGCTACAATGAGCAGTTCTTC. As protein: CASSLGLTSGGAGYNEQFF.

This chain links TRBV7-9 with TRBJ2-7; D perhaps matches TRBD1 (5 bases). Germline CDR1 SEHNR, CDR2 FQNEAQ (reference sequence). The CDR3 consists of 12 residues. V lost 3 bases and J lost 5, with 8 bases in between. CDR3 nucleotide sequence: TGTGCCAGCAGCTTCCAGGGCGACGAGCAGTACTTC. It codes for CASSFQGDEQYF.

The chain has TRBV7-3 and TRBJ2-5; 8 bases line up with TRBD2. V gave up 1 base and J gave up 2 bases; unmatched junction bases: 3. The germline V gene has CDR1 SGHTA and CDR2 FQGTGA. The CDR3 spans 15 residues. CDR3 nucleotide sequence: TGTGCCAGCAGCTTAAATAGCGGGGAACAAGAGACCCAGTACTTC. Its protein is CASSLNSGEQETQYF.

This clone occurred once. The rearrangement links TRBV6-5 to TRBJ2-5; 8 bases are a match to TRBD2. Germline CDR1 is MNHEY and CDR2 is SVGAGI. The CDR3 length is 14 residues. The trim removed 7 bases at V and 5 bases at J, leaving 9 bases unmatched. CDR3 in amino acids: CASIVPGLDETQYF. DNA of the CDR3: TGTGCCAGCATTGTACCGGGACTAGATGAGACCCAGTACTTC.

The chain combines TRBV5-5 with TRBJ1-1; a possible D gene is TRBD1 (6 bases). The CDR3 consists of 15 residues. Per the germline V gene, CDR1 is SGHKS and CDR2 is YYEKEE (reference sequence). V gave up 4 bases and J gave up 0 bases, with 13 bases separating them. In nucleotides, the CDR3 is TGTGCCAGCAGCCAGAGGACAGACATGAACACTGAAGCTTTCTTT. This encodes CASSQRTDMNTEAFF.

There are a few counts of this clone. This chain uses TRBV4-2 with TRBJ2-1; 7 bases agree with TRBD2. Germline CDR1 and CDR2: LGHNA and YNFKEQ. J lost 5 bases, V lost 2 bases, and 9 bases had no gene match. The CDR3 spans 16 residues. CDR3 loop: CASSQSATSLNNEQFF. The CDR3 nucleotides are TGTGCCAGCAGCCAATCGGCGACTAGCCTTAACAATGAGCAGTTCTTC.

The chain joins TRBV4-1 to TRBJ2-7; perhaps TRBD1 as D (6 bases). The germline V gene encodes CDR1 MGHRA and CDR2 YSYEKL. There are 15 residues in the CDR3. Deletions cut 0 bases from V and 4 bases from J, with 13 bases between. CDR3 DNA sequence: TGCGCCAGCAGCCAAGATGGGCAGGGGTTTTACGAGCAGTACTTC. Encoded protein: CASSQDGQGFYEQYF.

This clone occurred once. The chain recombines TRBV4-1 with TRBJ2-5, with 11 nucleotides matching TRBD1. Germline assignment: CDR1 MGHRA and CDR2 YSYEKL. After removal of 4 bases from V and 3 bases from J, the junction contained 1 base not matched to a gene. The length of the CDR3 is 14 residues. CDR3 sequence: CASSRGQGEETQYF. CDR3 in DNA: TGCGCCAGCAGCCGGGGACAGGGGGAAGAGACCCAGTACTTC.

The chain uses TRBV27 and TRBJ2-3, with D perhaps TRBD2 (7 bases). CDR3 length: 13 residues. Trimming took off 6 bases at V and 4 bases at J, with 11 bases between the two ends. From germline, CDR1 is MNHEY and CDR2 SMNVEV (reference sequence). CDR3 nucleotide sequence: TGTGCCAGCAGAGGGGGAGGGTCAGATACGCAGTATTTT. This gives the protein CASRGGGSDTQYF.

This chain joins TRBV7-2 and TRBJ2-1; 10 bases agree with TRBD2. This CDR3 is 15 amino acids long. V lost 2 bases, J lost 4 bases, and 2 bases stayed unmatched. The V gene's germline CDR1 is SGHTA and CDR2 FQGNSA. The CDR3 DNA sequence: TGTGCCAGCAGCTTACTAGCGGGGGCTTACAATGAGCAGTTCTTC. Translating it yields CASSLLAGAYNEQFF.

The rearrangement joins TRBV7-8 to TRBJ2-7, with D perhaps TRBD1 (6 bases). This CDR3 is 16 amino acids long. Germline V CDR1 and CDR2: SGHVS, FQNEAQ. The V gene lost 3 bases and the J gene lost 2 bases, with 17 bases spanning the gap. CDR3 coding DNA: TGTGCCAGCAGCTTCGGTCCCGAGACAGGAGCCTACGAGCAGTACTTC. Its protein product is CASSFGPETGAYEQYF.